This T cell receptor (beta chain) was found in a study of chemoradiotherapy in HPV16-positive cancers. General study results and limits: During treatment, candidate HPV-specific clones and E7-related motifs expanded in tumor. Better recurrence-free survival went with HPV-responsive T-cell expansion in HPV16-positive patients. Functional assays defining HPV-specific T cells used only a couple of HPV16-positive patients.

Repertoires were sampled repeatedly during chemoradiotherapy. About this clone: Its antigen is unknown.

Using immunoSEQ multiplex PCR, the repertoire was profiled, and TCRdb retains in-frame clones only, with some absent. In the table there are approximately 15,000 clones, roughly 79% of which are singletons. The germline V gene encodes CDR1 LGHNA and CDR2 YNFKEQ. V lost 0 bases and J lost 1, with 7 bases in between. CDR3 length: 16 residues. This chain joins TRBV4-2 and TRBJ1-6; D unclear. This TCR came from a human donor with HPV-associated anogenital cancer. The specimen was obtained from a patient who underwent chemoradiotherapy. The CDR3 sequence is CASSQEVESYNSPLHF. CDR3 nucleotides: TGTGCCAGCAGCCAAGAGGTAGAGTCCTATAATTCACCCCTCCACTTT.